The source of this T cell receptor beta chain is a study of T cell responses to AZD1222 COVID-19 vaccine. Study-level points and caveats: White British ancestry dominated among donors, who included more females, and clonal diversity was possibly underestimated.

Germline V CDR1 and CDR2: SNHLY, FYNNEI. Trimming took 4 bases from V and 6 from J; bases not matched to a gene: 7. This CDR3 contains 14 residues. Assay used: immunoSEQ multiplex PCR; TCRdb lists only in-frame clones, some missing. The data show about 130,000 clones, 90% seen once. On this clone itself: Antigen: not known.

The receptor was derived from an adult in good health. Source: peripheral blood, taken on day 0 of MenACWY control vaccination. This chain connects TRBV2 to TRBJ2-3, with 7 bases identical to TRBD2. CDR3 DNA: TGTGCCAGCAGTGTGGGACGGGGAGGGGATACGCAGTATTTT. It is translated as CASSVGRGGDTQYF.